The next 14 T cell receptor beta chains were all read from a single sample in a study of blood T cell repertoires in COVID-19. Profiling relied on immunoSEQ multiplex PCR, and the TCRdb table lists in-frame clones only, not all of them. This sample carries roughly 200,000 clones, 85% to 90% of them seen once, and the ten largest clones take approximately 2.3%. Source material: PBMCs or T cells enriched from blood (not recorded which). Receptors were obtained from a woman aged 40 to 49 with acute COVID-19.

This chain connects TRBV6-2 or TRBV6-3 to TRBJ2-2; 10 bases are shared with TRBD2. Per the germline V gene, CDR1 is MNHEY and CDR2 is SVGEGT. The J segment lost 7 bases and the V segment lost 4 bases, leaving 3 bases of the junction unmatched. The CDR3 totals 14 residues. The CDR3 loop reads CASSSSGSIGELFF. The CDR3 DNA follows: TGTGCCAGCAGTTCTAGCGGGAGTATCGGGGAGCTGTTTTTT.

V gene TRBV5-1 combines with J gene TRBJ2-3; 12 bases align to TRBD2. Trimming removed 0 bases from V and 5 bases from J; junction bases left unmatched: 7. In germline, CDR1 is SGHRS, CDR2 YFSETQ. CDR3 size: 17 residues. The CDR3 sequence: CASSLASGGAGRDTQYF. CDR3 nucleotide sequence: TGCGCCAGCAGCTTGGCTAGCGGGGGGGCGGGTCGAGATACGCAGTATTTT. Looking up the rest from reference TRBV5-1 and TRBJ2-3 gives the full variable domain: KAGVTQTPRYLIKTRGQQVTLSCSPISGHRSVSWYQQTPGQGLQFLFEYFSETQRNKGNFPGRFSGRQFSNSRSEMNVSTLELGDSALYLCASSLASGGAGRDTQYFGPGTRLTVL.

The rearrangement links TRBV2 to TRBJ2-1; the match to TRBD1 covers 10 bases. Germline CDR1 SNHLY, CDR2 FYNNEI. V was pared by 7 bases and J by 4 bases, with 1 base of the junction left unmatched. CDR3 length: 13 residues. CDR3 amino acids: CASKGQGYNEQFF. Here the CDR3 DNA reads TGTGCCAGCAAGGGACAGGGGTACAATGAGCAGTTCTTC.

In DNA form, the CDR3 reads TGTGCCAGCGGGAGCACAGAGACCCAGTACTTC. Encoded protein: CASGSTETQYF. The rearrangement links TRBV3-1 (or the pseudogene TRBV3-2) to TRBJ2-5; TRBD2 is a possible D gene (5 bases). This CDR3 contains 11 residues. CDR1 is LGHDT and CDR2 is YNNKEL in the germline V gene (reference sequence). The V end was cut by 8 bases, the J end by 4 bases, with 8 bases between.

The V gene is TRBV11-2, the J gene TRBJ2-5, with 8 bases matching TRBD2. V dropped 5 bases and J dropped 5; count of bases not matched to a gene: 7. Germline V CDR1 and CDR2: SGHAT, FQNNGV. The CDR3 has 14 residues. CDR3 in DNA: TGTGCCAGCAGCGAACGGGGGGGCCTGGAGACCCAGTACTTC. Amino acid sequence: CASSERGGLETQYF. Supplemented by reference TRBV11-2 and TRBJ2-5, the full variable domain reads EAGVAQSPRYKIIEKRQSVAFWCNPISGHATLYWYQQILGQGPKLLIQFQNNGVVDDSQLPKDRFSAERLKGVDSTLKIQPAKLEDSAVYLCASSERGGLETQYFGPGTRLLVL.

The chain links TRBV2 to TRBJ2-1; the match to TRBD2 covers 11 bases. Germline CDR1 is SNHLY and CDR2 is FYNNEI. The V and J ends lost 0 bases and 7 bases, in that order; junction bases with no gene match: 5. There are 16 residues in the CDR3. CDR3 bases: TGTGCCAGCAGTGAAGCAATAGCGGGAGGGAATAATGAGCAGTTCTTC. Amino acids: CASSEAIAGGNNEQFF.

The genes are TRBV18 and TRBJ2-3; TRBD2 matches 8 bases. V trimming: 2 bases; J trimming: 5 bases; junction bases outside the gene matches: 12. CDR3 size: 17 residues. CDR1 KGHSH and CDR2 LQKENI come from the germline V gene. The chain's CDR3 is CASSPKAVAGLGDTQYF. In DNA form, the CDR3 reads TGTGCCAGCTCACCAAAGGCCGTAGCGGGACTCGGAGATACGCAGTATTTT.

This chain connects TRBV28 to TRBJ1-4; maybe TRBD1 (6 bases). This CDR3 is 14 amino acids long. V was clipped by 5 bases and J by 8 bases, with 15 bases between them. Germline CDR1 is MDHEN and CDR2 is SYDVKM. This CDR3 is CASSRMGHLEKLFF. In nucleotides, the CDR3 is TGTGCCAGCAGTCGTATGGGACACCTAGAAAAACTGTTTTTT.

J is TRBJ2-1 and V is TRBV12-2; the table calls TRBD2, which could not be checked here. TRBV12-2 is recorded as a pseudogene. The length of the CDR3 is 15 residues. The CDR3 sequence: CASRQGTSSYNEQFF. The CDR3 nucleotides are TGTGCAAGTCGACAAGGGACTAGCTCCTACAATGAGCAGTTCTTC.

Notes on this clone: Other DNA sequences of this sample code for an identical CDR3. The V and J genes are TRBV5-4 and TRBJ1-6; TRBD1 aligns across 9 bases. Unmatched junction bases numbered 2, after V lost 2 bases and J lost 5 bases. CDR1 is SGHNT and CDR2 is YYREEE in the germline V gene (reference sequence). CDR3 size: 15 residues. This CDR3 reads CASSLRDRDNSPLHF. The CDR3 region has the DNA TGTGCCAGCAGCTTACGGGACAGGGATAATTCACCCCTCCACTTT.

The V call is TRBV30, the J call TRBJ1-1; 7 bases are shared with TRBD1. Germline loops: CDR1 GTSNPN, CDR2 SVGIG (reference sequence). The CDR3 spans 20 residues. V dropped 5 bases and J dropped 6; count of bases not matched to a gene: 30. The CDR3 DNA sequence: TGTGCCTGGCTCATCAAAAGCCCGGGACAGCGGTTAAGGGCCCGGGCTGAAGCTTTCTTT. This encodes CAWLIKSPGQRLRARAEAFF.

The V gene is TRBV11-2, the J gene TRBJ2-3, with D possibly matching TRBD2 (7 bases). The germline V gene has CDR1 SGHAT and CDR2 FQNNGV. V lost 7 bases and J lost 4, with 18 bases in between. The CDR3 has 15 amino acids. The CDR3 is CASTRGGRVADTQYF. CDR3 nucleotide sequence: TGTGCCAGCACTAGGGGGGGAAGAGTAGCAGATACGCAGTATTTT.

V gene TRBV28 combines with J gene TRBJ2-2, with a weak D call TRBD2 (5 bases). V lost 8 bases and J lost 1, with 14 bases in between. The V gene's germline CDR1 is MDHEN and CDR2 SYDVKM. CDR3 size: 15 residues. The CDR3 protein is CASEVEAGNTGELFF. The CDR3 DNA follows: TGTGCCAGCGAAGTGGAGGCCGGGAACACCGGGGAGCTGTTTTTT.

V and J are TRBV3-1 (or the pseudogene TRBV3-2) and TRBJ2-5; TRBD2 aligns across 10 bases. This CDR3 is 18 amino acids long. Germline V gene sequence: CDR1 LGHDT, CDR2 YNNKEL (reference sequence). J gave up 1 base and V 0 bases, and 8 bases lay outside the gene matches. For the CDR3, the DNA is TGTGCCAGCAGCCAAGACCGAACTAGCGGGGAGTTCCAAGAGACCCAGTACTTC. It encodes CASSQDRTSGEFQETQYF.